This T cell receptor beta chain is drawn from a study of T cells in Graves' hyperthyroidism and ophthalmopathy. Amplification yielded TCR beta CDR3 regions, with RNA transcripts as the source. The HTBI primer set was used in a first-round RT-PCR of the TCR CDR3. From the multiplex PCR reads, TCRdb called clonotypes with MiXCR, one entry per CDR3 protein. The sample yields more than 500,000 distinct CDR3 sequences, approximately 49% seen once. Study-level points and caveats: Ophthalmopathy got predicted by the model a median approximately six months before its onset. Most thyroid-expanded clonotypes above 0.001 were also found in blood. Ophthalmopathy was distinguished from stable hyperthyroidism by 13 V-J signatures.

This CDR3 region has 14 residues. V lost 3 bases to trimming and J lost 2 bases; unmatched junction nucleotides: 5. CDR1 and CDR2 (germline): SQVTM, ANQGSEA. This clonotype appeared a few times. The antigen is undetermined. The TCR comes from an adult woman with Graves' disease, either hyperthyroidism or ophthalmopathy (not recorded which). The genes are TRBV29-1 and TRBJ2-7; 9 bases match TRBD2. The sample consisted of peripheral blood or thyroid tissue (not recorded which). CDR3 protein: CSVDAAGGPYEQYF. In DNA, the CDR3 is TGCAGCGTTGATGCGGCGGGAGGGCCCTACGAGCAGTACTTC.